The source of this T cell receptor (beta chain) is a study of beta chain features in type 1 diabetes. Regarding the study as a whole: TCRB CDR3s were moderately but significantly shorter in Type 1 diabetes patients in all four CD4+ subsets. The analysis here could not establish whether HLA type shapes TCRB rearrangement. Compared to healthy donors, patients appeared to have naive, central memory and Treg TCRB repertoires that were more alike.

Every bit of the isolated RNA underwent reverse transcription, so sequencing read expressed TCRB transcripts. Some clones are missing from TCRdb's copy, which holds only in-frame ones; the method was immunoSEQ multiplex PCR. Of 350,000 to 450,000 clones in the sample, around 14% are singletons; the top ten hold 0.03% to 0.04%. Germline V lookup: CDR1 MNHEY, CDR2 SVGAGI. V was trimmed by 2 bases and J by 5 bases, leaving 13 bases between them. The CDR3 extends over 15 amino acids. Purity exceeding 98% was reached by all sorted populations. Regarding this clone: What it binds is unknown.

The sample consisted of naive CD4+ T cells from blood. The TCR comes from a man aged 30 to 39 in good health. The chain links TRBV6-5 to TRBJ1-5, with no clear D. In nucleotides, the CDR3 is TGTGCCAGCAGTTACGACACGGAAAGACATCAGCCCCAGCATTTT. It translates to CASSYDTERHQPQHF.